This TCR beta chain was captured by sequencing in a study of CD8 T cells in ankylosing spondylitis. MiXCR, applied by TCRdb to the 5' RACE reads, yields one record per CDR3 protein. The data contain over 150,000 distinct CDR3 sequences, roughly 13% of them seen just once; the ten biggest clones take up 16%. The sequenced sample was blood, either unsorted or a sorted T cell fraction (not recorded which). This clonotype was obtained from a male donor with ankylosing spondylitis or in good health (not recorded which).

CDR3: CASSEIRGSSANTGELFF. CDR3 bases: TGTGCCAGCAGTGAAATTCGAGGGAGTAGCGCGAACACCGGGGAGCTGTTTTTT. The V call is TRBV25-1, the J call TRBJ2-2; D possibly corresponds to TRBD2 (5 bases). Trimming took off 2 bases at V and 0 bases at J, with 16 bases between the two ends. The germline CDR1 and CDR2 sequences are MGHDK and SYGVNS. This CDR3 is built from 18 residues.